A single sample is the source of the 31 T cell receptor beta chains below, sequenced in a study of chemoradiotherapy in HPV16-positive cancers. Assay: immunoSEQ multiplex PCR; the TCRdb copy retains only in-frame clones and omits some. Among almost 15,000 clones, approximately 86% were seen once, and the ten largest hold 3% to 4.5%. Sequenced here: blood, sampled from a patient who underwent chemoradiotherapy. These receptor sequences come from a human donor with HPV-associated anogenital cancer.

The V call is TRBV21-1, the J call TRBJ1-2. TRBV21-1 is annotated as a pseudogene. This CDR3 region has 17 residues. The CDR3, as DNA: TGTGCCAGCAGCCAACGAGGGGCAGCCACCACCTTCTATGGCTACACCTTC. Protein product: CASSQRGAATTFYGYTF.

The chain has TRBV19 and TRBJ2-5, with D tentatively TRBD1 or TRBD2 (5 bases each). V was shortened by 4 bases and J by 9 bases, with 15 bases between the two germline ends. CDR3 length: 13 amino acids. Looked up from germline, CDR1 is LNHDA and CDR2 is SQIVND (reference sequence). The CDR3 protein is CASSTGLGASQYF. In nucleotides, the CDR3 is TGTGCCAGTAGTACGGGGTTAGGGGCATCCCAGTACTTC. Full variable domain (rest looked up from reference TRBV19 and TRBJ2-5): DGGITQSPKYLFRKEGQNVTLSCEQNLNHDAMYWYRQDPGQGLRLIYYSQIVNDFQKGDIAEGYSVSREKKESFPLTVTSAQKNPTAFYLCASSTGLGASQYFGPGTRLLVL.

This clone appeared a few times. DNA for the CDR3: TGTGCCAGCAGCTTAACTAGCGGGAGGAATGAGCAGTTCTTC. Translation: CASSLTSGRNEQFF. The J gene is TRBJ2-1, the V gene TRBV7-2; 12 bases are shared with TRBD2. CDR3 length: 14 residues. The germline CDR1 and CDR2 sequences are SGHTA and FQGNSA. V lost 2 bases and J lost 7; bases outside the gene matches: 0.

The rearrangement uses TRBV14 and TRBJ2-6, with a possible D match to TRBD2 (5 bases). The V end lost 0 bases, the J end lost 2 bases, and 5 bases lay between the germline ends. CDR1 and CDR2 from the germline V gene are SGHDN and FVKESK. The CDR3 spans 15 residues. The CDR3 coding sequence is TGTGCCAGCAGCCAAGACGGGACTGGGGCCAACGTCCTGACTTTC. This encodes CASSQDGTGANVLTF. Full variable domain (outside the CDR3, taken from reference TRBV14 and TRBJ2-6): EAGVTQFPSHSVIEKGQTVTLRCDPISGHDNLYWYRRVMGKEIKFLLHFVKESKQDESGMPNNRFLAERTGGTYSTLKVQPAELEDSGVYFCASSQDGTGANVLTFGAGSRLTVL.

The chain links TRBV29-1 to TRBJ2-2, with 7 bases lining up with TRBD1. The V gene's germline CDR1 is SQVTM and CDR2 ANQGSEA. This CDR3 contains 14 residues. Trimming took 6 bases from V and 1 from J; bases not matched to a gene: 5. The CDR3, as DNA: TGCAGCGTAACCGGGACAGTGAACACCGGGGAGCTGTTTTTT. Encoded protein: CSVTGTVNTGELFF.

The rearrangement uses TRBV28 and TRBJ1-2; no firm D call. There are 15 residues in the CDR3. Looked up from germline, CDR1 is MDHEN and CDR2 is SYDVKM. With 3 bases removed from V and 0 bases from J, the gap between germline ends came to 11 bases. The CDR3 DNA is TGTGCCAGCAGTTTCCCCGGCATTACTAACTATGGCTACACCTTC. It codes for CASSFPGITNYGYTF.

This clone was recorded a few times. CDR3 DNA sequence: TGTGCCACCTCCGTTCGGGGTCCGAACAGCTCCTACGAGCAGTACTTC. This sequence encodes CATSVRGPNSSYEQYF. This chain connects TRBV10-3 to TRBJ2-7, with a weak D call TRBD2 (5 bases). V lost 10 bases and J 0 bases, leaving 22 bases between the germline ends. Germline CDR1 and CDR2: ENHRY and SYGVKD. This CDR3 spans 16 amino acids.

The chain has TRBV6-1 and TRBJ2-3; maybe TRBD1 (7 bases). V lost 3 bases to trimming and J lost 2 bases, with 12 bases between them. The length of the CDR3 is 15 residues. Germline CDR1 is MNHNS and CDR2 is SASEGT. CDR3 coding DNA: TGTGCCAGCAGTGAGGGGGGACAGCACACAGATACGCAGTATTTT. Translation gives CASSEGGQHTDTQYF.

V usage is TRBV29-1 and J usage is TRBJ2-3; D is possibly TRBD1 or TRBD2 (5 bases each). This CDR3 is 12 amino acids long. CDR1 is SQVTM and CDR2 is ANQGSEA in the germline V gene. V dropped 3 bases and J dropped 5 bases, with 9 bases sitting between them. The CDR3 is CSVEGGGDTQYF. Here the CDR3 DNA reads TGCAGCGTTGAGGGTGGGGGAGATACGCAGTATTTT.

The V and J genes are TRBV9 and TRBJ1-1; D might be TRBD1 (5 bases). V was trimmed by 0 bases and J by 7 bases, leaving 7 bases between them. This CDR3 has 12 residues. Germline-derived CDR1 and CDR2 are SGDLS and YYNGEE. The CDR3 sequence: CASSVATGEAFF. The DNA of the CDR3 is TGTGCCAGCAGCGTAGCCACAGGTGAAGCTTTCTTT.

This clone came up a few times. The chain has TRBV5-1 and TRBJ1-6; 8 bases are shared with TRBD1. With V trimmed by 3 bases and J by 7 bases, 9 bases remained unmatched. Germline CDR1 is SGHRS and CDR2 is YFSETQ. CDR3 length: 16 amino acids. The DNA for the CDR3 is TGCGCCAGCAGCTCATATCTTGGGACAGGCAATTCACCCCTCCACTTT. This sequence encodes CASSSYLGTGNSPLHF.

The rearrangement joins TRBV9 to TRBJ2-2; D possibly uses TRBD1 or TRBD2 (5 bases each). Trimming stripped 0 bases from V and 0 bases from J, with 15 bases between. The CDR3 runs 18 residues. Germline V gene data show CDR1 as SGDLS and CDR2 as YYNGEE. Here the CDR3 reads CASSVAWGTAANTGELFF. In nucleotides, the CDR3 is TGTGCCAGCAGCGTAGCTTGGGGGACGGCAGCGAACACCGGGGAGCTGTTTTTT. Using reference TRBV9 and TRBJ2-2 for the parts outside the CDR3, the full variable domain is DSGVTQTPKHLITATGQRVTLRCSPRSGDLSVYWYQQSLDQGLQFLIQYYNGEERAKGNILERFSAQQFPDLHSELNLSSLELGDSALYFCASSVAWGTAANTGELFFGEGSRLTVL.

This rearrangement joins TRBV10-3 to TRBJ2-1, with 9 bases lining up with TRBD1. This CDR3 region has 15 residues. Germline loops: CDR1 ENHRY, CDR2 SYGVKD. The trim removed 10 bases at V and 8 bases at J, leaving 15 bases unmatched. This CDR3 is CATGKGTGLQYEQFF. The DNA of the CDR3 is TGTGCCACCGGCAAAGGGACAGGGTTGCAATATGAGCAGTTCTTC.

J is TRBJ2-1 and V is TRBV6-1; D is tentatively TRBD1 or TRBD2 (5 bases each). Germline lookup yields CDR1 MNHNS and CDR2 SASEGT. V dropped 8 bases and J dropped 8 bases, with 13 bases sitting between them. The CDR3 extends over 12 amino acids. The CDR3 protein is CASGDQGDEQFF. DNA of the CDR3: TGTGCCAGCGGGGACCAAGGCGATGAGCAGTTCTTC.

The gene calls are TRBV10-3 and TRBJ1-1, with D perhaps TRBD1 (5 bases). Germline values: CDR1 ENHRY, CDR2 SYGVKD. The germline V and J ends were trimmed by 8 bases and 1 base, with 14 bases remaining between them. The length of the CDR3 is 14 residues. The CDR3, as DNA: TGTGCCATCTGGGCAGGGCAGAAGAACACTGAAGCTTTCTTT. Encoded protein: CAIWAGQKNTEAFF.

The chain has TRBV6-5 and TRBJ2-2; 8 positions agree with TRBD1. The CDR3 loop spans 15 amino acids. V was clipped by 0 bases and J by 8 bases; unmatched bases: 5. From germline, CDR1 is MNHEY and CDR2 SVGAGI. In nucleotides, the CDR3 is TGTGCCAGCAGTTACTCGGGGCAGGGGGCAGGGGAGCTGTTTTTT. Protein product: CASSYSGQGAGELFF.

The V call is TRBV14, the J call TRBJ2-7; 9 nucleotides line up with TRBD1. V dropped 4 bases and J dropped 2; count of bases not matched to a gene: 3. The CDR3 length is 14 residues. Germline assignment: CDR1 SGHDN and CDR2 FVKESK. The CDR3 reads CASSRQGVTYEQYF. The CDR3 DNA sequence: TGTGCCAGCAGCCGACAGGGGGTTACCTACGAGCAGTACTTC.

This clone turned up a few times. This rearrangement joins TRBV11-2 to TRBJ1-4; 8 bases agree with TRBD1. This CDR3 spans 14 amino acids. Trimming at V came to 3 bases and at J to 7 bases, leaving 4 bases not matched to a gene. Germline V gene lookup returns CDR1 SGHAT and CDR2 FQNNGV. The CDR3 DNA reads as TGTGCCAGCAGCTTCGGACAGGGAGGTGAAAAACTGTTTTTT. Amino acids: CASSFGQGGEKLFF.

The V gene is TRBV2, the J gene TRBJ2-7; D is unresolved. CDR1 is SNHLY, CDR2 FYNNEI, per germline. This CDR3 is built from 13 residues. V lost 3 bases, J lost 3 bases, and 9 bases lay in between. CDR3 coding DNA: TGTGCCAGCAGTGATGTGGGTTTCTACGAGCAGTACTTC. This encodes CASSDVGFYEQYF. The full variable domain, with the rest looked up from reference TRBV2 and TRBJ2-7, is EPEVTQTPSHQVTQMGQEVILRCVPISNHLYFYWYRQILGQKVEFLVSFYNNEISEKSEIFDDQFSVERPDGSNFTLKIRSTKLEDSAMYFCASSDVGFYEQYFGPGTRLTVT.

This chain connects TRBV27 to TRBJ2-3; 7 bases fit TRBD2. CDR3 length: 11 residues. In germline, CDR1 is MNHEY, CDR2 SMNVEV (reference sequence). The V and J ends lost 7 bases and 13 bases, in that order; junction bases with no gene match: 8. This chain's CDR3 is CASTLGREKYF. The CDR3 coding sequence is TGTGCCAGCACCTTGGGGCGGGAGAAGTATTTT.

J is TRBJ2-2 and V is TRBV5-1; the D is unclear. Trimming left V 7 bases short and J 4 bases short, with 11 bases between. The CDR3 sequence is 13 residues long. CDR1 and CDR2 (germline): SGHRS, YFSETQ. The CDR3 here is CASSTEFTGELFF. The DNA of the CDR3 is TGCGCCAGCTCTACGGAGTTCACCGGGGAGCTGTTTTTT.

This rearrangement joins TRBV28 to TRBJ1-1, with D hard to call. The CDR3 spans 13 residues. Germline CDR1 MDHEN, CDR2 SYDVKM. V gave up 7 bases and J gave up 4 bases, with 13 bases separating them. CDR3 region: CASKVGGFTEAFF. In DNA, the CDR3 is TGTGCCAGCAAAGTGGGCGGGTTCACTGAAGCTTTCTTT.

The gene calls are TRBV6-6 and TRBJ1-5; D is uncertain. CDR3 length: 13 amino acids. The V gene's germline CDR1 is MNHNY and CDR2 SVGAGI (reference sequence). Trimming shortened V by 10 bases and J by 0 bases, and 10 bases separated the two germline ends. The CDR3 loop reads CATGPNSNQPQHF. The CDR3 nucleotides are TGTGCCACGGGCCCTAATAGCAATCAGCCCCAGCATTTT.

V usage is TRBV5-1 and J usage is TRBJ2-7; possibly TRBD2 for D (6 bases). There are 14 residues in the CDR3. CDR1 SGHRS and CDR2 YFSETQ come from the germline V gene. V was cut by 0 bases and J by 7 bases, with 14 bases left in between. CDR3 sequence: CASSLASVSGEQYF. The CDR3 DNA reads TGCGCCAGCAGCTTGGCTAGCGTGAGTGGAGAGCAGTACTTC.

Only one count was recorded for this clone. The CDR3 loop reads CASSPGTDYGYTF. CDR3 nucleotides: TGTGCCAGCAGCCCCGGGACTGACTATGGCTACACCTTC. The chain is built from TRBV7-3 and TRBJ1-2; a weak D match, TRBD1 (5 bases). The CDR3 spans 13 residues. Germline loops: CDR1 SGHTA, CDR2 FQGTGA. The ends were cut back, 5 bases at V and 3 bases at J, with 10 bases in the middle.

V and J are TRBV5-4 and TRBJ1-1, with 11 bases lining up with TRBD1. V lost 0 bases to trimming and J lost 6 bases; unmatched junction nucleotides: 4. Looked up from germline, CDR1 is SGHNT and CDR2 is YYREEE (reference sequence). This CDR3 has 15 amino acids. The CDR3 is CASSLGRDRGSEAFF. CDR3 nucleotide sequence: TGTGCCAGCAGCTTGGGCCGGGACAGGGGGTCTGAAGCTTTCTTT.

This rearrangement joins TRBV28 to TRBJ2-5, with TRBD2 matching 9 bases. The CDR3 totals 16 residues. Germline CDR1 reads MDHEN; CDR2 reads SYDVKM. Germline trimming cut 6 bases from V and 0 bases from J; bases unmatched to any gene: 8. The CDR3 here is CASSPRLAVYQETQYF. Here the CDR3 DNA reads TGTGCCAGCAGCCCCCGACTAGCGGTATACCAAGAGACCCAGTACTTC.

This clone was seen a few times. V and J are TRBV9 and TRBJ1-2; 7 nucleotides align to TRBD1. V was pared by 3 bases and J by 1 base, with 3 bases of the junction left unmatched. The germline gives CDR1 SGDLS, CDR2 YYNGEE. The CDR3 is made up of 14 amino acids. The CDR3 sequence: CASSAGQLNYGYTF. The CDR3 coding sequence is TGTGCCAGCAGCGCGGGACAGCTTAACTATGGCTACACCTTC.

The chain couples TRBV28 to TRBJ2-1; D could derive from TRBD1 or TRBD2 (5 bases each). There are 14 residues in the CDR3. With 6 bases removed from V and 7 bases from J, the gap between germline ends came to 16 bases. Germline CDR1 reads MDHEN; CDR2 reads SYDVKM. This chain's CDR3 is CASRPPGPLNEQFF. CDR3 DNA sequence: TGTGCCAGCAGGCCCCCGGGACCCCTGAATGAGCAGTTCTTC. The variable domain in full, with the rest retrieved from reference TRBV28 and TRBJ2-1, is DVKVTQSSRYLVKRTGEKVFLECVQDMDHENMFWYRQDPGLGLRLIYFSYDVKMKEKGDIPEGYSVSREKKERFSLILESASTNQTSMYLCASRPPGPLNEQFFGPGTRLTVL.

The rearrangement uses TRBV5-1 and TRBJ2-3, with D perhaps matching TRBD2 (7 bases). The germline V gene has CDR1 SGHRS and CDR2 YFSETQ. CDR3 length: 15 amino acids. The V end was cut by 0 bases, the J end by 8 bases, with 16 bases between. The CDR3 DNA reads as TGCGCCAGCAGCTTGGCTAGGGGGGAGCGGGGTACGCAGTATTTT. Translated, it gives CASSLARGERGTQYF.

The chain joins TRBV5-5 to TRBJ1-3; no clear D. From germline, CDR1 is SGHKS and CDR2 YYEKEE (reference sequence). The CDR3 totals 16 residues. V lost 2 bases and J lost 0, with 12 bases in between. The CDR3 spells CASSLNVGISGNTIYF. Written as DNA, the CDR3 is TGTGCCAGCAGCTTAAATGTGGGGATCTCTGGAAACACCATATATTTT.